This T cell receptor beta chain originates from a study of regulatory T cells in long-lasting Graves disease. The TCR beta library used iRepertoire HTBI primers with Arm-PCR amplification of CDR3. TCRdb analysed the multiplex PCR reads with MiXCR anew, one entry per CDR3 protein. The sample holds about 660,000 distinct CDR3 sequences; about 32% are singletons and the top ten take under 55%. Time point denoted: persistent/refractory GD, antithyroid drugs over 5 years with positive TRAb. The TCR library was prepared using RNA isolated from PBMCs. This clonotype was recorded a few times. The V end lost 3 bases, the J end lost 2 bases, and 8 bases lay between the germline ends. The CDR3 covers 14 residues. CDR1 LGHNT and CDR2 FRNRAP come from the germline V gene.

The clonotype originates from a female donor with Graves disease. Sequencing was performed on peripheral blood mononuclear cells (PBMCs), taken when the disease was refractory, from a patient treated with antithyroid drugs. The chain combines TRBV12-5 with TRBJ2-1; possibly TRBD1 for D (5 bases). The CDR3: CASGLSGTYNEQFF. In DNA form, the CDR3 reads TGTGCTAGTGGTTTATCAGGGACCTACAATGAGCAGTTCTTC.